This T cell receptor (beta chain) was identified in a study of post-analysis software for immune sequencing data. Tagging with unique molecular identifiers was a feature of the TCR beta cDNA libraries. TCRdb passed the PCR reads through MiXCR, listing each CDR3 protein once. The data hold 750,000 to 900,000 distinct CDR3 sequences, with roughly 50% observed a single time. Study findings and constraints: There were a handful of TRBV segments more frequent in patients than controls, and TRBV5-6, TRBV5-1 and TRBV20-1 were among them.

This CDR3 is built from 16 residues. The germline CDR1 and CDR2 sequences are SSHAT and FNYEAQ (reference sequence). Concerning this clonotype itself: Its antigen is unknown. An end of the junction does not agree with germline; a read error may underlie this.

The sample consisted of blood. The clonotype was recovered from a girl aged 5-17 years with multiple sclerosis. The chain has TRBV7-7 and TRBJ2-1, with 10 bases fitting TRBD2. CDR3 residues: CASSPGASGSSVEQFF. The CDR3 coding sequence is TGTGCTAGCAGCCCAGGCGCTAGCGGGAGTTCCGTTGAGCAGTTCTTC.